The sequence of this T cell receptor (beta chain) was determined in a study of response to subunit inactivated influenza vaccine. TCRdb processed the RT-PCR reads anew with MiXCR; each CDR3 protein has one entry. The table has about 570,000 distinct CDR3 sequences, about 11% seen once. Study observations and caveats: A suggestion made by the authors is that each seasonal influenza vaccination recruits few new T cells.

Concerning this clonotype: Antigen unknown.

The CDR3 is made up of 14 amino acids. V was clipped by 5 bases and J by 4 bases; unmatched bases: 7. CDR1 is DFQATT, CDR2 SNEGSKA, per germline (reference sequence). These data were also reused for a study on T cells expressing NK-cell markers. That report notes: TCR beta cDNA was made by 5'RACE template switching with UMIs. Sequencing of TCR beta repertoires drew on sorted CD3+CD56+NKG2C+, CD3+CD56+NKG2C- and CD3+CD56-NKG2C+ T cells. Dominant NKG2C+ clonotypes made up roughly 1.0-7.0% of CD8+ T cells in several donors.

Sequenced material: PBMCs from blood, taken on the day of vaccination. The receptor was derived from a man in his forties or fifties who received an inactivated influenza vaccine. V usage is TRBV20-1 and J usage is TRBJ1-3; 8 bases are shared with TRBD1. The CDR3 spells CSALWTGKGNTIYF. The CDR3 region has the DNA TGCAGTGCTCTTTGGACAGGGAAAGGAAACACCATATATTTT.